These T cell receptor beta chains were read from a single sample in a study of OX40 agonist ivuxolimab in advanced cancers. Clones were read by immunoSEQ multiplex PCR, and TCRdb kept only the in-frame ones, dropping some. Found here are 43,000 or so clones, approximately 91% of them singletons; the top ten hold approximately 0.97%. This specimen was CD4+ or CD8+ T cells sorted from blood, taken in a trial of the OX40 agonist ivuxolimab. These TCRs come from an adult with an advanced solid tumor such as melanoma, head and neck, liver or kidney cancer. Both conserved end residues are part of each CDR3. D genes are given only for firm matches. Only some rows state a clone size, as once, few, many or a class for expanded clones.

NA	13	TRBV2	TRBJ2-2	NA	CASSPGLAGELFF	TGTGCCAGCAGTCCGGGGCTCGCCGGGGAGCTGTTTTTT
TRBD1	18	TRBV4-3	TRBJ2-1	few	CASSQEQGAHRVPNEQFF	TGCGCCAGCAGCCAAGAACAGGGGGCCCATAGGGTTCCAAATGAGCAGTTCTTC
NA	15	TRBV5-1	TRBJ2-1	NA	CASSLEQVSYNEQFF	TGCGCCAGCAGCTTGGAGCAGGTGTCCTACAATGAGCAGTTCTTC
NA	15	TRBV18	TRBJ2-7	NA	CASSPSASHSYEQYF	TGTGCCAGCTCACCATCAGCGTCTCACTCCTACGAGCAGTACTTC
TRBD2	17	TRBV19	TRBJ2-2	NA	CASSIPAGYRNTGELFF	TGTGCCAGTAGTATTCCAGCGGGGTACAGAAACACCGGGGAGCTGTTTTTT
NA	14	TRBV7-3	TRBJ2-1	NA	CASSLESPYNEQFF	TGTGCCAGCAGCTTAGAGTCCCCCTACAATGAGCAGTTCTTC
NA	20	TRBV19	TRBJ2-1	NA	CASSIPGGQRGPFSYNEQFF	TGTGCCAGTAGTATCCCAGGGGGCCAGCGGGGGCCCTTCTCCTACAATGAGCAGTTCTTC
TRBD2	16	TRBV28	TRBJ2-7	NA	CASSPGLAGGRWEQYF	TGTGCCAGCAGCCCAGGGCTAGCGGGAGGGCGGTGGGAGCAGTACTTC
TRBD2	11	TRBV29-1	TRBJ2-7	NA	CSVSGGREQYF	TGCAGCGTTTCGGGGGGGAGAGAGCAGTACTTC
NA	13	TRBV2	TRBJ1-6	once	CASSMEDDSPLHF	TGTGCCAGCTCGATGGAGGACGATTCACCCCTCCACTTT
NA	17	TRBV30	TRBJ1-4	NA	CAWSKHRDSGKVGKLFF	TGTGCCTGGAGTAAACACCGAGACAGCGGAAAGGTAGGAAAACTGTTTTTT
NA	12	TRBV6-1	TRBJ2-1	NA	CASNVPRGEQFF	TGTGCCAGCAACGTACCTAGGGGTGAGCAGTTCTTC
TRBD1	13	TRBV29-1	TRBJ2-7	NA	CSVPGTGTYEQYF	TGCAGCGTTCCGGGGACAGGGACCTACGAGCAGTACTTC
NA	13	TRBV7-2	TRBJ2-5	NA	CASSSPGRETQYF	TGTGCCAGCAGCTCCCCGGGTAGGGAGACCCAGTACTTC
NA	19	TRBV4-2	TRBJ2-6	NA	CASSQETTARGSGANVLTF	TGTGCCAGCAGCCAAGAAACGACAGCTAGAGGCTCTGGGGCCAACGTCCTGACTTTC
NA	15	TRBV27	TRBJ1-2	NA	CASSPWPGENYGYTF	TGTGCCAGCAGCCCCTGGCCGGGGGAAAACTATGGCTACACCTTC
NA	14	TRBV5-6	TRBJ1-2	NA	CASSLEAAAYGYTF	TGTGCCAGCAGCTTGGAGGCAGCCGCCTATGGCTACACCTTC
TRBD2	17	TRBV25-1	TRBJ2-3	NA	CASSDVGLAGGADTQYF	TGTGCCAGCAGTGACGTGGGACTAGCGGGAGGAGCAGATACGCAGTATTTT
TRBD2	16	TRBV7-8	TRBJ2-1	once	CASKILAGGPGNEQFF	TGTGCCAGCAAGATACTAGCGGGAGGGCCAGGCAATGAGCAGTTCTTC
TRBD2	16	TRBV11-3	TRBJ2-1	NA	CASSLDGREGRDEQFF	TGTGCCAGCAGCTTAGATGGGAGGGAGGGCCGCGATGAGCAGTTCTTC
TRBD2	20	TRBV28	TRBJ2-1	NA	CASSFRYTSGRRRSYNEQFF	TGTGCCAGCAGTTTCCGTTACACTAGCGGGAGAAGACGGTCCTACAATGAGCAGTTCTTC
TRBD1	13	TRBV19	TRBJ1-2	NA	CASSRQGNYGYTF	TGTGCCAGTAGTAGACAGGGAAACTATGGCTACACCTTC
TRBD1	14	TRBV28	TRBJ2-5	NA	CASLAGGDGETQYF	TGTGCCAGCTTGGCAGGGGGTGACGGGGAGACCCAGTACTTC
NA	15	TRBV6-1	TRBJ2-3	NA	CASTHARAGTDTQYF	TGTGCCAGCACTCACGCCAGAGCAGGCACAGATACGCAGTATTTT
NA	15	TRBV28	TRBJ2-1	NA	CASSFGGSSYNEQFF	TGTGCCAGCAGTTTCGGTGGGAGCTCCTACAATGAGCAGTTCTTC
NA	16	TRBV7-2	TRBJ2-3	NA	CASSLGQSASTDTQYF	TGTGCCAGCAGCTTAGGCCAGTCGGCCAGCACAGATACGCAGTATTTT
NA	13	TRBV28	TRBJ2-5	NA	CASRPGALGTQYF	TGTGCCAGCAGGCCGGGGGCCCTCGGGACCCAGTACTTC
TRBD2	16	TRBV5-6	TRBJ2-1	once	CASSWVLAETYNEQFF	TGTGCCAGCAGCTGGGTTCTAGCGGAAACCTACAATGAGCAGTTCTTC
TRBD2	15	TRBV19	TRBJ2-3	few	CASSARRGERDTQYF	TGTGCCAGTAGTGCTCGTCGGGGGGAAAGAGATACGCAGTATTTT
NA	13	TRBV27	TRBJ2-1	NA	CASSLRRGREQFF	TGTGCCAGCAGCCTTAGACGGGGGAGGGAGCAGTTCTTC
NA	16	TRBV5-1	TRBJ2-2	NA	CASSLEGRMNTGELFF	TGCGCCAGCAGCTTGGAAGGGAGGATGAACACCGGGGAGCTGTTTTTT
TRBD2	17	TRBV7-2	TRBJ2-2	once	CASSSQQAGGGTGELFF	TGTGCCAGCAGCTCCCAACAAGCGGGAGGAGGGACCGGGGAGCTGTTTTTT
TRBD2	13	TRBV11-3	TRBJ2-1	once	CASSSSTSGEQFF	TGTGCCAGCAGCTCTTCGACTAGCGGCGAGCAGTTCTTC
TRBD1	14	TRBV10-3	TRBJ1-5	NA	CAIREQGGDQPQHF	TGTGCCATCAGGGAACAGGGGGGAGATCAGCCCCAGCATTTT
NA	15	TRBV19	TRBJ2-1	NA	CASKEWGDSYNEQFF	TGTGCCAGTAAGGAATGGGGTGACAGTTACAATGAGCAGTTCTTC
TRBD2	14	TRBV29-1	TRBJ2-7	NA	CSVTPGTSSYEQYF	TGCAGCGTTACACCCGGGACTAGCAGCTACGAGCAGTACTTC
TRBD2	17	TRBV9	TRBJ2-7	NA	CASSNSPGTSVLYEQYF	TGTGCCAGCAGCAACTCGCCCGGGACTAGCGTCCTCTACGAGCAGTACTTC
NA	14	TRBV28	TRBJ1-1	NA	CASRKGQMNTEAFF	TGTGCCAGCAGAAAGGGGCAGATGAACACTGAAGCTTTCTTT
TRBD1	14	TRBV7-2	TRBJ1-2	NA	CASTLDRGTYGYTF	TGTGCCAGCACCTTGGACAGGGGGACCTATGGCTACACCTTC
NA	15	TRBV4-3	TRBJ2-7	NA	CASSQALGPYYEQYF	TGCGCCAGCAGCCAGGCACTAGGGCCTTACTACGAGCAGTACTTC
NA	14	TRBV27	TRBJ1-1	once	CASSDHQPITEAFF	TGTGCCAGCAGCGATCACCAACCTATCACTGAAGCTTTCTTT
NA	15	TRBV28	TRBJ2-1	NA	CASSLAAGAYNEQFF	TGTGCCAGCAGTTTGGCGGCCGGGGCCTACAATGAGCAGTTCTTC
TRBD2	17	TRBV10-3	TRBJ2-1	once	CAISASQLAGVDNEQFF	TGTGCCATCAGTGCGAGCCAACTAGCGGGAGTCGACAATGAGCAGTTCTTC
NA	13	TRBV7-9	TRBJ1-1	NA	CASTPLWNTEAFF	TGTGCCAGCACCCCTTTGTGGAACACTGAAGCTTTCTTT
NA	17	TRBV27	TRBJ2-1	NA	CASSRGVALGIDDEQFF	TGTGCCAGCAGTCGCGGGGTAGCTTTGGGTATTGACGATGAGCAGTTCTTC
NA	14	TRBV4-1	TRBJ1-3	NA	CASTPGRDGNTIYF	TGCGCCAGCACCCCAGGACGCGACGGAAACACCATATATTTT
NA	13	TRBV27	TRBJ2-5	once	CASSRETRGTQYF	TGTGCCAGCAGTCGGGAGACGCGCGGGACCCAGTACTTC
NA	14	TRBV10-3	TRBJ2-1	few	CAISDSGVTGEQFF	TGTGCCATCAGTGATTCGGGAGTAACGGGTGAGCAGTTCTTC
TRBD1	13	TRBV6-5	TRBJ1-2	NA	CASRAPGGSGYTF	TGTGCCAGCAGGGCGCCAGGGGGATCTGGCTACACCTTC
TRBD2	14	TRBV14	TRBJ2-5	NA	CASSQLAGIETQYF	TGTGCCAGCAGCCAACTAGCGGGAATTGAGACCCAGTACTTC
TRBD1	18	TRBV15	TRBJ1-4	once	CATSPPGTGPEANEKLFF	TGTGCCACCAGCCCTCCCGGGACAGGGCCCGAGGCAAATGAAAAACTGTTTTTT
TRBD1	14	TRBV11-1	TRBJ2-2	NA	CATQGQGRTGELFF	TGTGCCACCCAGGGACAGGGCCGTACCGGGGAGCTGTTTTTT
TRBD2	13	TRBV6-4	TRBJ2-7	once	CASSREGGYEQYF	TGTGCCAGCAGTAGGGAGGGAGGCTACGAGCAGTACTTC